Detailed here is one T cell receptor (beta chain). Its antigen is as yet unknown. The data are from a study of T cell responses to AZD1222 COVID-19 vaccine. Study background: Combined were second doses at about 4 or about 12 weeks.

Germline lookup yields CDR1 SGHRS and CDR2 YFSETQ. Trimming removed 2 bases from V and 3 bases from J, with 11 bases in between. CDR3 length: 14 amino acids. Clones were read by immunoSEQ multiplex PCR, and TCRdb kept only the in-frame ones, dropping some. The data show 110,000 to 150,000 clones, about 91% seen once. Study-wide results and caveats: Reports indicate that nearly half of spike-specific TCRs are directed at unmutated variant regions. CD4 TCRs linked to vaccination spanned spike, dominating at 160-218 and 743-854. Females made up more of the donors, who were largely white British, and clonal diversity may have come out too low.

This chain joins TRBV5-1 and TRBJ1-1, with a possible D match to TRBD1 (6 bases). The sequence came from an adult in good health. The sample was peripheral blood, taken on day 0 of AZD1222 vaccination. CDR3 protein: CASSFDRRDTEAFF. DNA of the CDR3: TGCGCCAGCAGCTTCGACAGGCGGGACACTGAAGCTTTCTTT. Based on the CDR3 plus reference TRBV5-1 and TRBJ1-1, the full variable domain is KAGVTQTPRYLIKTRGQQVTLSCSPISGHRSVSWYQQTPGQGLQFLFEYFSETQRNKGNFPGRFSGRQFSNSRSEMNVSTLELGDSALYLCASSFDRRDTEAFFGQGTRLTVV.